This T cell receptor (beta chain) is from a study of T-cell memory formation after mild COVID-19. TCRdb used MiXCR to reprocess the 5' RACE reads, holding one entry per CDR3 protein. Among 400,000 to 550,000 distinct CDR3 sequences listed, 25% were seen once. CDR1 is DFQATT, CDR2 SNEGSKA, per germline (reference sequence). V lost 6 bases and J 5 bases, leaving 19 bases between the germline ends. This CDR3 is built from 15 residues. The chain joins TRBV20-1 to TRBJ2-2, with D possibly being TRBD1 or TRBD2 (5 bases each). This TCR came from an adult woman who had mild COVID-19 (a few samples of this study predate the infection). Cell type and time point are not known. The specimen was PBMCs or a T cell subset sorted from them (not recorded which). As DNA, the CDR3 is TGCAGTGCCCCCGACCAGGGAGTAAATACCGGGGAGCTGTTTTTT. This gives the protein CSAPDQGVNTGELFF.